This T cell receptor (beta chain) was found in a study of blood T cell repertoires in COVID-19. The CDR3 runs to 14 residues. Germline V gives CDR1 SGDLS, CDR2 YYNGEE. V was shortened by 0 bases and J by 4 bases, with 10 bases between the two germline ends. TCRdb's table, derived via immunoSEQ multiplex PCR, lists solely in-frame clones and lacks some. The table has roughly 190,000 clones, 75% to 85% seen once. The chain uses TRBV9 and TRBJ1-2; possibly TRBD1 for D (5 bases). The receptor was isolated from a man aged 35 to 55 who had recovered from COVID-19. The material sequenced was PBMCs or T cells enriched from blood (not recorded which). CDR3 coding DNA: TGTGCCAGCAGCGTAGTCCCGGGGGGCTATGGCTACACCTTC. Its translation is CASSVVPGGYGYTF.